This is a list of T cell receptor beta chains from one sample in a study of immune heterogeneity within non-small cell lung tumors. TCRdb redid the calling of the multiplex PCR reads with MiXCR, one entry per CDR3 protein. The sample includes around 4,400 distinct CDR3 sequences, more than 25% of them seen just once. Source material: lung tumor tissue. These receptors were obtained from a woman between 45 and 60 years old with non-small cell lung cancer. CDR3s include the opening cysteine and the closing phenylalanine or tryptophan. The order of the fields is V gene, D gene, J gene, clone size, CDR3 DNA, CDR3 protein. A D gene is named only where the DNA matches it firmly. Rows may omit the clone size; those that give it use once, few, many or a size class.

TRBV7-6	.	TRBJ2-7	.	TGTGCCAGCAGCCCCGGTGGGGAGCAGTACTTC	CASSPGGEQYF
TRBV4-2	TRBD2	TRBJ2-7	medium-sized	TGTGCCAGCAGCCAAGATCCCCTACTAGCGGGAGACTACGAGCAGTACTTC	CASSQDPLLAGDYEQYF
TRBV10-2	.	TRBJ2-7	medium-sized	TGCGCCACCGGGGGATCCTCCTACGAGCAGTACTTC	CATGGSSYEQYF
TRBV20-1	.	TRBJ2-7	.	TGCAGTGCTAGCAGGCCTAGCGCTACCTACGAGCAGTACTTC	CSASRPSATYEQYF
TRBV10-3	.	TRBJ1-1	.	TGTGCCATCAGTGAGTCAGATGGCGGTAAGGCTGAAGCTTTCTTT	CAISESDGGKAEAFF
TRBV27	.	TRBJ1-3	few	TGTGCCAGCAGTTTATCCGGGGCTGGAAACACCATATATTTT	CASSLSGAGNTIYF
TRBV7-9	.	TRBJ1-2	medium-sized	TGTGCCAGCAGCCCAAACTCGAGGCGTGGCTACACCTTC	CASSPNSRRGYTF
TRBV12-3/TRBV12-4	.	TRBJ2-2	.	TGTGCCAGCAGTTTGGAGGAGACCGGGGAGCTGTTTTTT	CASSLEETGELFF
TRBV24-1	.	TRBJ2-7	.	TGTGCCACCAGTGATTTACAGGCCGGGGACGAGCAGTACTTC	CATSDLQAGDEQYF
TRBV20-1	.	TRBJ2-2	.	TGCAGTGCTAGAGTGAGGCTAGCAGGGGCCGGGGAGCTGTTTTTT	CSARVRLAGAGELFF
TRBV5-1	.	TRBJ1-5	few	TGCGCCAGCAGCTTTGACGGGGGCGGCAATCAGCCCCAGCATTTT	CASSFDGGGNQPQHF
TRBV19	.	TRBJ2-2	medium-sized	TGTGCCAGTAGTAAGGACGGTCGTGGGGAGCTGTTTTTT	CASSKDGRGELFF
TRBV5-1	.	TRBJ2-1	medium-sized	TGCGCCAGCAGCTTAGAGACGGGGCTCTACAATGAGCAGTTCTTC	CASSLETGLYNEQFF
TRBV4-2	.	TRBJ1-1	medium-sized	TGTGCCAGCAGCCAAGGGTTAGGAGGCAAGAACACTGAAGCTTTCTTT	CASSQGLGGKNTEAFF
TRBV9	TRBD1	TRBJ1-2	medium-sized	TGTGCCAGCAGCGCCTCGGACAGGGGGCATCAAGGGGGGGCTGGCTACACCTTC	CASSASDRGHQGGAGYTF
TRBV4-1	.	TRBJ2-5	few	TGCGCCAGCAGCCAAGACTCGCTAGCGAGAAAGACCCAGTACTTC	CASSQDSLARKTQYF
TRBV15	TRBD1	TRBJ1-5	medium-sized	TGTGCCACCAGCAAGACAGGGTATGATCAGCCCCAGCATTTT	CATSKTGYDQPQHF
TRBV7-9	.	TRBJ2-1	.	TGTGCCAGCAGCTTCCCGGGGGCCACCGGGACTAAGGGGCAGTTCTTC	CASSFPGATGTKGQFF
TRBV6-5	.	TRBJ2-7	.	TGTGCCAGCATAGGCGGGTCCTTTTCCCCCTACGAGCAGTACTTC	CASIGGSFSPYEQYF
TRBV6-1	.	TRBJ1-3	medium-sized	TGTGCCAGCAGTGAAGCAACAGGGTCCATTGGAAACACCATATATTTT	CASSEATGSIGNTIYF
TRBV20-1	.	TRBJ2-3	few	TGCAGTGCTAGGCTGGATACGCAGTATTTT	CSARLDTQYF
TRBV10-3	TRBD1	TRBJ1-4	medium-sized	TGTGCCATCAGTGGTTCTTCAGGGGGCCGTAATGAAAAACTGTTTTTT	CAISGSSGGRNEKLFF